This TCR beta chain was sequenced for a study of blood T cell repertoires in COVID-19. TCRdb's copy holds only in-frame clones and misses some; the assay was immunoSEQ multiplex PCR. The sample has around 79,000 clones, 75% to 85% seen once; the top ten hold roughly 6%. This CDR3 has 15 amino acids. The germline V gene has CDR1 LGHDT and CDR2 YNNKEL (reference sequence). V lost 4 bases to trimming and J lost 3 bases; unmatched junction nucleotides: 8. The rearrangement joins TRBV3-1 (or the pseudogene TRBV3-2) to TRBJ1-2; 7 bases line up with TRBD1. This receptor was obtained from a woman aged 55-75 years with acute or convalescent COVID-19. Sequencing input: peripheral blood. The CDR3 bases are TGTGCCAGCAGCCGCCGGGACAGCAAGTACTATGGCTACACCTTC. It codes for CASSRRDSKYYGYTF.